Below, one T cell receptor (beta chain) is given with its context. Its antigen is unknown. Base qualities are missing; no much larger clone stands one base away. These data belong to a study of blood T cell repertoires in COVID-19 (dated by TCRdb to about 2020). Some background on the complete study: Collaborator samples came from the United States, Italy and Spain and covered acute and convalescent phases of COVID-19. The material from the prospective study consisted of cDNA or gDNA derived from T cells, B-cell-depleted T cells, or PBMCs. The dataset comprised deeply sampled blood TCRbeta repertoires from subjects exposed to, actively infected with, or recovered from COVID-19. The repertoires were released in a freely available public database meant as a resource for research on the immune response to SARS-CoV-2. Samples were obtained from the ongoing ImmuneRACE study (first 160 participants) and from over 1,000 subjects provided by 6 global collaborators. The sample metadata nearly always contained a de-identified subject ID, COVID-19 status, age in years and sex. Where available, HLA class I and class II types were taken from metadata supplied by the sample provider and were not determined by assay-based typing. The paper as a whole reports these results and caveats: The amount of clinical and demographic metadata varied by source and participant and was provided uncurated.

TCRbeta CDR3 regions were amplified from genomic DNA by means of the immunoSEQ Assay, a bias-controlled multiplex PCR. Turning to the authors' computational methods: The number of nucleated cells in each sample was estimated by amplification of reference gene primers within the assay. To quantify the absolute abundance of each unique TCRbeta CDR3 rearrangement, sequence reads were collapsed and filtered. For each sample, productive Simpson clonality was calculated as the square root of Simpson's diversity index over productive rearrangements. The table comes from immuneACCESS by way of TCRdb, which keeps in-frame sequences with V and J called. Part of the clones is missing from these tables; in studies checked, under half for an unresolved V gene and the rest for unknown reasons. From that table come the V and J calls and clone size; the DNA was used to work out D and trimming. This sample comprises tens of thousands of clones, 90% of them detected only once. The ten largest clones add up to about 3% of the sample.

Whole blood was collected in K2EDTA tubes by collaborating institutions according to the institutions' own protocols. Collaborator samples were shipped for TCRbeta analysis as frozen whole blood, isolated PBMCs, or DNA extracted from either sample type. The source material was peripheral blood. The clonotype was recovered from a man aged 45-60 years with active COVID-19.

The CDR3 sequence is CASSQVDREVAEAFF. The sequenced DNA is TGCGCCAGCAGCCAAGTAGACAGGGAGGTCGCTGAAGCTTTCTTT. The V and J genes are TRBV4-3 and TRBJ1-1; a stretch of 7 junction bases matches TRBD1. V is trimmed back by 1 base and J by 6 bases, and the junction contains 8 bases that no gene match accounts for. The cysteine opens and the phenylalanine closes a CDR3 of 15 amino acids. The kept DNA is CDR3 alone, 45 bases in frame from the first base. CDR1 is given as LGHNA and CDR2 as YSLEER, both from the germline V gene.